The 24 T cell receptor beta chains presented below share a single source sample, sequenced in a study of long-term antiretroviral therapy in people with HIV. They ran version v3.0 of the immunoSEQ assay at survey level. TCRdb's table, derived via immunoSEQ multiplex PCR, lists solely in-frame clones and lacks some. The sample records about 43,000 clones, more than 75% being singletons. The starting material was unsorted PBMCs, obtained 0.1 years before starting antiretroviral therapy. The receptors come from a woman aged 50 to 65 with HIV.

This chain links TRBV2 with TRBJ2-3; 9 bases fit TRBD1. The CDR3 has 15 amino acids. Germline V lookup: CDR1 SNHLY, CDR2 FYNNEI. Trimming cost V 6 bases and J 4 bases; bases outside gene matches: 8. CDR3 DNA: TGTGCCAGCAGCCCCGGGACAGGGAGGGCAGATACGCAGTATTTT. It specifies CASSPGTGRADTQYF.

This chain connects TRBV10-3 to TRBJ1-6, with a possible D match to TRBD1 (6 bases). The V gene lost 8 bases and the J gene lost 5 bases, with 22 bases spanning the gap. The germline V gene encodes CDR1 ENHRY and CDR2 SYGVKD. The CDR3 is made up of 17 amino acids. The CDR3 DNA reads as TGTGCCATCCGGGCAAGTTTCTTTAGACAGGATAATTCACCCCTCCACTTT. Translation: CAIRASFFRQDNSPLHF.

This clone was seen only once. This chain joins TRBV10-3 and TRBJ2-7; 10 nucleotides line up with TRBD1. The germline CDR1 and CDR2 sequences are ENHRY and SYGVKD. Unmatched junction bases numbered 2, after V lost 8 bases and J lost 1 base. The CDR3 length is 13 residues. CDR3 loop: CAIGGQGSYEQYF. As DNA, the CDR3 is TGTGCCATCGGGGGACAGGGGTCCTACGAGCAGTACTTC.

The chain combines TRBV7-9 with TRBJ1-4; no clear D gene. Deletions cut 1 base from V and 7 bases from J, with 10 bases between. The CDR3 covers 14 residues. Germline CDR1 is SEHNR and CDR2 is FQNEAQ (reference sequence). CDR3 sequence (DNA): TGTGCCAGCAGCTTAGAACAGCGGAGTGAAAAACTGTTTTTT. Translating it yields CASSLEQRSEKLFF.

The chain employs TRBV7-3 and TRBJ1-1, with D uncertain. The germline gives CDR1 SGHTA, CDR2 FQGTGA. Trimming shortened V by 6 bases and J by 2 bases, and 16 bases separated the two germline ends. The CDR3 extends over 15 amino acids. This CDR3 reads CASSKLIQTNTEAFF. The CDR3 coding sequence is TGTGCCAGCAGTAAACTGATCCAGACTAACACTGAAGCTTTCTTT. Using reference TRBV7-3 and TRBJ1-1 for the parts outside the CDR3, the full variable domain is GAGVSQTPSNKVTEKGKYVELRCDPISGHTALYWYRQSLGQGPEFLIYFQGTGAADDSGLPNDRFFAVRPEGSVSTLKIQRTERGDSAVYLCASSKLIQTNTEAFFGQGTRLTVV.

This sequence joins TRBV6-5 and TRBJ2-1, with 8 bases lining up with TRBD2. With V trimmed by 5 bases and J by 5 bases, 5 bases remained unmatched. This CDR3 has 14 amino acids. Germline V gives CDR1 MNHEY, CDR2 SVGAGI. The CDR3 coding sequence is TGTGCCAGCAGTAGCGGGGGTTACAACAATGAGCAGTTCTTC. This codes for CASSSGGYNNEQFF.

The chain employs TRBV30 and TRBJ2-7; possibly TRBD1 for D (5 bases). Deletions cut 0 bases from V and 2 bases from J, with 8 bases between. This CDR3 has 13 amino acids. In germline, CDR1 is GTSNPN, CDR2 SVGIG (reference sequence). The CDR3 protein is CAWSVQGPYEQYF. The CDR3 bases are TGTGCCTGGAGTGTTCAGGGCCCCTACGAGCAGTACTTC.

The chain links TRBV15 to TRBJ1-2; 8 positions agree with TRBD1. Trimming at V came to 5 bases and at J to 4 bases, leaving 9 bases not matched to a gene. This CDR3 contains 15 residues. CDR1 and CDR2 (germline): LNHNV, YYDKDF (reference sequence). In DNA form, the CDR3 reads TGTGCCACCAGCGGTGGGGGACAGGCGCTCTATGGCTACACCTTC. Translating it yields CATSGGGQALYGYTF.

This clone was recorded a few times. This chain connects TRBV9 to TRBJ1-2; D might be TRBD1 (6 bases). V lost 6 bases, J lost 4 bases, and 13 bases lay in between. This CDR3 contains 13 residues. Germline loops: CDR1 SGDLS, CDR2 YYNGEE. The CDR3 DNA is TGTGCCAGCACAGGGGCCGCTTTCTATGGCTACACCTTC. Translation gives CASTGAAFYGYTF.

The V gene is TRBV19, the J gene TRBJ2-7; possibly TRBD1 for D (5 bases). The V and J ends lost 6 bases and 0 bases respectively, with 9 bases between them. CDR3 length equals 13 residues. Germline CDR1 is LNHDA and CDR2 is SQIVND (reference sequence). CDR3 sequence reads: CASRSRASYEQYF. CDR3 nucleotide sequence: TGTGCCAGTAGGAGCAGGGCCTCCTACGAGCAGTACTTC.

This chain joins TRBV9 and TRBJ1-1; tentatively, D is TRBD1 (5 bases). The CDR3 has 14 amino acids. Germline values: CDR1 SGDLS, CDR2 YYNGEE. V was shortened by 0 bases and J by 3 bases, with 9 bases between the two germline ends. The DNA of the CDR3 is TGTGCCAGCAGCGTAGCTTGGGGGGACACTGAAGCTTTCTTT. Its protein is CASSVAWGDTEAFF.

CDR3 residues: CTSSQPRQGTYEQYF. CDR3 in DNA: TGCACCAGCAGCCAACCCAGACAGGGAACCTACGAGCAGTACTTC. The chain uses TRBV1 and TRBJ2-7; TRBD1 reflects the table's D call only, with no check against the DNA. TRBV1 is a listed pseudogene. The CDR3 spans 15 residues.

V is TRBV19 and J is TRBJ1-1, with unresolved D. From germline, CDR1 is LNHDA and CDR2 SQIVND (reference sequence). V lost 10 bases and J lost 5, with 17 bases in between. This CDR3 contains 13 residues. The CDR3 loop is CATRGREGTEAFF. The CDR3 nucleotides are TGTGCCACCCGGGGTAGGGAAGGTACTGAAGCTTTCTTT.

This rearrangement joins TRBV4-3 to TRBJ1-1, with TRBD1 matching over 7 bases. The CDR3 is made up of 16 amino acids. V trimming: 0 bases; J trimming: 4 bases; junction bases outside the gene matches: 8. CDR1 and CDR2 (germline): LGHNA, YSLEER. The CDR3 region is CASSQDWDSSGTEAFF. As DNA, the CDR3 is TGCGCCAGCAGCCAAGATTGGGACAGTTCTGGCACTGAAGCTTTCTTT.

This clone was counted between two and nine times. This rearrangement joins TRBV4-2 to TRBJ2-7; D is tentatively TRBD1 or TRBD2 (5 bases each). This CDR3 region has 16 residues. Deletions cut 3 bases from V and 2 bases from J, with 17 bases between. From germline, CDR1 is LGHNA and CDR2 YNFKEQ. Here the CDR3 DNA reads TGTGCCAGCAGCCATGCCGGGACCCAAGGCACCTACGAGCAGTACTTC. Translated: CASSHAGTQGTYEQYF.

The chain links TRBV29-1 to TRBJ2-5, with D perhaps TRBD2 (6 bases). V was clipped by 7 bases and J by 2 bases, with 17 bases between them. Germline V gene data show CDR1 as SQVTM and CDR2 as ANQGSEA. CDR3 length: 14 amino acids. Written as DNA, the CDR3 is TGCAGCGCTGCGACTCGGGGGACTCAAGAGACCCAGTACTTC. Translating it yields CSAATRGTQETQYF.

V usage is TRBV27 and J usage is TRBJ2-7; 8 bases map to TRBD1. Germline V CDR1 and CDR2: MNHEY, SMNVEV (reference sequence). This CDR3 has 14 residues. The V and J ends lost 6 bases and 3 bases, in that order; junction bases with no gene match: 7. The CDR3 coding sequence is TGTGCCAGCAGCCGGACAGGGCCGATCTACGAGCAGTACTTC. Protein sequence: CASSRTGPIYEQYF.

The chain couples TRBV18 to TRBJ2-3; D unresolved. The CDR3 sequence is 13 residues long. CDR1 and CDR2 (germline): KGHSH, LQKENI. V lost 2 bases and J 2 bases, leaving 5 bases between the germline ends. The CDR3 sequence: CASSPLATDTQYF. The CDR3 region has the DNA TGTGCCAGCTCACCATTGGCCACAGATACGCAGTATTTT.

This rearrangement joins TRBV5-6 to TRBJ2-7; 8 bases map to TRBD1. V trimming: 4 bases; J trimming: 0 bases; junction bases outside the gene matches: 6. The CDR3 runs 15 residues. The germline gives CDR1 SGHDT, CDR2 YYEEEE. Here the CDR3 DNA reads TGTGCCAGCAGCGGTAGGACAGGGATCTCCTACGAGCAGTACTTC. It yields the protein CASSGRTGISYEQYF. The full variable domain, completed using reference TRBV5-6 and TRBJ2-7, is DAGVTQSPTHLIKTRGQQVTLRCSPKSGHDTVSWYQQALGQGPQFIFQYYEEEERQRGNFPDRFSGHQFPNYSSELNVNALLLGDSALYLCASSGRTGISYEQYFGPGTRLTVT.

The chain joins TRBV7-3 to TRBJ2-3; 7 nucleotides align to TRBD2. The CDR3 has 15 residues. V lost 5 bases and J lost 2; bases outside the gene matches: 7. Germline V lookup: CDR1 SGHTA, CDR2 FQGTGA. The CDR3 loop reads CASSGYGGTTDTQYF. In nucleotides, the CDR3 is TGTGCCAGCAGCGGCTACGGGGGGACCACAGATACGCAGTATTTT.

This clone came up once. The J gene is TRBJ2-7, the V gene TRBV5-6; the D is unclear. V was cut by 4 bases and J by 4 bases, with 18 bases left in between. The CDR3 spans 15 residues. The V gene's germline CDR1 is SGHDT and CDR2 YYEEEE. The CDR3, as DNA: TGTGCCAGCAGCCGCGCCGTCGCAGGTTGGTACGAGCAGTACTTC. As protein: CASSRAVAGWYEQYF.

The rearrangement links TRBV7-6 to TRBJ2-7; D is uncertain. Germline V gene sequence: CDR1 SGHVS, CDR2 FNYEAQ. The CDR3 extends over 15 amino acids. Trimming removed 2 bases from V and 4 bases from J, with 15 bases in between. CDR3 residues: CASSLSSGSVYEQYF. The CDR3 DNA sequence: TGTGCCAGCAGCTTATCATCCGGATCCGTATACGAGCAGTACTTC.

The V gene is TRBV13, the J gene TRBJ1-1; no firm D call. The CDR3 is made up of 15 amino acids. The germline V gene encodes CDR1 PRHDT and CDR2 FYEKMQ (reference sequence). The ends were cut back, 5 bases at V and 11 bases at J, with 24 bases in the middle. The CDR3 protein is CASSLNRGQASRAFF. The DNA of the CDR3 is TGTGCCAGCAGCCTCAATCGAGGGCAGGCCTCAAGGGCTTTCTTT.

This clone was detected only once. DNA of the CDR3: TGTGCCAGCAGCTTGGCCCCGACTAGCGGGGGAGGGCAGTTCTTC. Amino acid sequence: CASSLAPTSGGGQFF. This chain uses TRBV5-4 with TRBJ2-1; TRBD2 matches at 12 bases. The CDR3 runs 15 residues. Germline CDR1 is SGHNT and CDR2 is YYREEE (reference sequence). The V segment lost 0 bases and the J segment 12 bases; nucleotides outside the gene matches: 7.